Below, 3 T cell receptor beta chains from the same sample are listed, as sequenced in a study of OX40 agonist ivuxolimab in advanced cancers. Using immunoSEQ multiplex PCR, the repertoire was profiled, and TCRdb retains in-frame clones only, with some absent. In the table there are approximately 20,000 clones, about four fifths of which are singletons. Specimen: CD4+ or CD8+ T cells sorted from blood, collected in a trial of the OX40 agonist ivuxolimab. The receptors here all came from an adult with an advanced solid tumor such as melanoma, head and neck, liver or kidney cancer.

The chain is built from TRBV11-2 and TRBJ2-1; tentative D call: TRBD2 (6 bases). Trimming removed 5 bases from V and 4 bases from J, with 12 bases in between. The CDR3 has 14 residues. Germline V gene sequence: CDR1 SGHAT, CDR2 FQNNGV. The CDR3 region is CASSLLAVYNEQFF. The CDR3 DNA sequence: TGTGCCAGCAGCCTCTTAGCGGTGTACAATGAGCAGTTCTTC.

The chain is built from TRBV27 and TRBJ2-5, with D uncertain. In germline, CDR1 is MNHEY, CDR2 SMNVEV (reference sequence). The V end lost 7 bases, the J end lost 0 bases, and 12 bases lay between the germline ends. The CDR3 extends over 14 amino acids. The CDR3 coding sequence is TGTGCCAGCAAGGGTCGAGCGTACCAAGAGACCCAGTACTTC. Amino acids: CASKGRAYQETQYF.

V is TRBV19 and J is TRBJ1-4; the D gene is possibly TRBD1 (6 bases). The V end was cut by 3 bases, the J end by 7 bases, with 12 bases between. CDR1 and CDR2 (germline): LNHDA, SQIVND (reference sequence). This CDR3 comprises 14 residues. The CDR3: CASSIGRGSEKLFF. The CDR3 DNA sequence: TGTGCCAGTAGTATTGGTAGGGGGAGTGAAAAACTGTTTTTT.